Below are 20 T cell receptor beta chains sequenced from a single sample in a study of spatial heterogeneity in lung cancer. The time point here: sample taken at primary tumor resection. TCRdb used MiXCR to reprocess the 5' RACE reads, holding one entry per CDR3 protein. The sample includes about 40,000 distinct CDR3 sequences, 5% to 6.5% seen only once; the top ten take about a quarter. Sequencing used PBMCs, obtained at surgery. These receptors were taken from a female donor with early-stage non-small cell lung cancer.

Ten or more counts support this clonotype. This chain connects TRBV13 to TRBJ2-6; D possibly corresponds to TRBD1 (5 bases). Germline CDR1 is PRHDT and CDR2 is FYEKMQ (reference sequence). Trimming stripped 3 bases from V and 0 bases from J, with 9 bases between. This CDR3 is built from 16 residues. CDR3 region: CASSLGQFSGANVLTF. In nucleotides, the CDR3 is TGTGCCAGCAGCTTGGGGCAGTTCTCTGGGGCCAACGTCCTGACTTTC.

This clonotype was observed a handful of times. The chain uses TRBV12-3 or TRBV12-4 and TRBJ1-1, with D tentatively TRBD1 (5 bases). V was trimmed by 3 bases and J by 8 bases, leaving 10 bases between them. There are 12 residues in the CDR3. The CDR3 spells CASSFYGTEAFF. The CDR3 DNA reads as TGTGCCAGCAGTTTTTACGGGACGGAAGCTTTCTTT.

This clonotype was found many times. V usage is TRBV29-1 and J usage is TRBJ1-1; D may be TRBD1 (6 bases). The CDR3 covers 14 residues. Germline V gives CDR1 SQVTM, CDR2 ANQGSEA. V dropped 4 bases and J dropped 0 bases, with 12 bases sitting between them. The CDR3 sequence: CSVARTVMNTEAFF. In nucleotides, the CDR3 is TGCAGCGTTGCCCGGACAGTAATGAACACTGAAGCTTTCTTT.

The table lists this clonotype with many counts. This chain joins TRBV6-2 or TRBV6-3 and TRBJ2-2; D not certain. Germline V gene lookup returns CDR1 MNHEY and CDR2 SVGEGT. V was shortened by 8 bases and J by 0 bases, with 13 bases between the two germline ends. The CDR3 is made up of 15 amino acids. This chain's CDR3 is CASVSGLANTGELFF. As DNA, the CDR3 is TGTGCCAGCGTATCCGGTCTAGCGAACACCGGGGAGCTGTTTTTT.

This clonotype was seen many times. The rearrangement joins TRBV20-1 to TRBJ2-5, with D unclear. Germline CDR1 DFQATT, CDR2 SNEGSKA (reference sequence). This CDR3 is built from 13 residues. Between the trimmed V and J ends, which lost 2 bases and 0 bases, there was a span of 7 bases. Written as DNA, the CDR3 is TGCAGTGCTAGATTGGGTTACCAAGAGACCCAGTACTTC. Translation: CSARLGYQETQYF.

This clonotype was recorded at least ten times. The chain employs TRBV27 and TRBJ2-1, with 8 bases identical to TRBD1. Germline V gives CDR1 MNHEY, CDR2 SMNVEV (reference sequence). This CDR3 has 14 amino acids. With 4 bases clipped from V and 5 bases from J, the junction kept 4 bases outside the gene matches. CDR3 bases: TGTGCCAGCAGTTACTTGGACAGGGACAATGAGCAGTTCTTC. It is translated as CASSYLDRDNEQFF.

CDR3 in amino acids: CASSQGLAGVYEQYF. CDR3 bases: TGCGCCAGCAGCCAAGGGCTAGCGGGGGTCTACGAGCAGTACTTC. V gene TRBV4-3 combines with J gene TRBJ2-7, with 10 bases that match TRBD2. Looked up from germline, CDR1 is LGHNA and CDR2 is YSLEER. CDR3 length equals 15 residues. J was trimmed by 3 bases and V by 1 base; bases with no gene match: 3.

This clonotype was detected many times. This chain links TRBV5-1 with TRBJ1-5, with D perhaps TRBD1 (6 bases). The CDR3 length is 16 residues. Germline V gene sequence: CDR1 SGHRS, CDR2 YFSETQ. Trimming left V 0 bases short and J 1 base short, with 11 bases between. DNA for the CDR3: TGCGCCAGCAGCTTGGTGCCAGGGGCAAGCAATCAGCCCCAGCATTTT. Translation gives CASSLVPGASNQPQHF. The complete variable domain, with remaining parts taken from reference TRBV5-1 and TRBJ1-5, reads KAGVTQTPRYLIKTRGQQVTLSCSPISGHRSVSWYQQTPGQGLQFLFEYFSETQRNKGNFPGRFSGRQFSNSRSEMNVSTLELGDSALYLCASSLVPGASNQPQHFGDGTRLSIL.

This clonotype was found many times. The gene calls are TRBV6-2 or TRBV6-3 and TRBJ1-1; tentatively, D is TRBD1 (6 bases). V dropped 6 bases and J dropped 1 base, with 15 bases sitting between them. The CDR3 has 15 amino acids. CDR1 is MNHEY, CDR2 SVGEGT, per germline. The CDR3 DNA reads TGTGCCAGCAGCTTACAGGGTTCTGGGAACACTGAAGCTTTCTTT. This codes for CASSLQGSGNTEAFF.

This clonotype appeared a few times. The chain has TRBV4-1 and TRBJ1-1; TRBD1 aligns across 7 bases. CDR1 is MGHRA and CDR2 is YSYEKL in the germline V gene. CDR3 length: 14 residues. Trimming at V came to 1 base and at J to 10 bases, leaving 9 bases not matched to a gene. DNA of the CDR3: TGCGCCAGCAGCCAAGTTGACAGGGAAATCGTAGCTTTCTTT. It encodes CASSQVDREIVAFF.

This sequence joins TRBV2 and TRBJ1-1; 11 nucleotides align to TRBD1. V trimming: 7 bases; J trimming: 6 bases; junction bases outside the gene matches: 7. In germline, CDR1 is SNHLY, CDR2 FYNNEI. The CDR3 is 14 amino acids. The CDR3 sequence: CASIRDRGWPEAFF. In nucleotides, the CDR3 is TGTGCCAGCATCCGGGACAGGGGGTGGCCTGAAGCTTTCTTT.

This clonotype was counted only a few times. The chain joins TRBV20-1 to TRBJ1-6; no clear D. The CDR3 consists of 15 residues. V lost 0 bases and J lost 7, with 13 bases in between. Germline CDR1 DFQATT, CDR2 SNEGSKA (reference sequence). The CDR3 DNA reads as TGCAGTGCTAGAGATGGAGGGTCGGGGAATTCACCCCTCCACTTT. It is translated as CSARDGGSGNSPLHF.

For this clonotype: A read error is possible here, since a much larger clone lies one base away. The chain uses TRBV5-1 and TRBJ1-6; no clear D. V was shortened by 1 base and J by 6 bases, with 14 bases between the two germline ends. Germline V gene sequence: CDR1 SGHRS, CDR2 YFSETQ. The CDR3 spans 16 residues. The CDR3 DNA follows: TGCGCCAGCAGCTTGACACCGTCTGGACGTAATTCACCCCTCCACTTT. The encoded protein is CASSLTPSGRNSPLHF.

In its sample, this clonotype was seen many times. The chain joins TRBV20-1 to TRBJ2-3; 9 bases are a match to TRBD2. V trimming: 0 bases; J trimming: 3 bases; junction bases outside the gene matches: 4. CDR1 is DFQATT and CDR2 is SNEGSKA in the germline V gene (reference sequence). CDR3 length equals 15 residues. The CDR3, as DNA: TGCAGTGCTAGAGATCCGCTAGCGGGGACAGATACGCAGTATTTT. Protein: CSARDPLAGTDTQYF.

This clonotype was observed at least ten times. The CDR3 protein is CASSSRTGVENTEAFF. The CDR3 bases are TGTGCCAGCAGTTCTAGGACAGGGGTGGAGAACACTGAAGCTTTCTTT. V is TRBV6-5 and J is TRBJ1-1, with 9 positions matching TRBD1. This CDR3 spans 16 amino acids. Germline V gene sequence: CDR1 MNHEY, CDR2 SVGAGI. Losses at the gene ends were 4 bases for V and 1 base for J; bases not matched to a gene: 7.

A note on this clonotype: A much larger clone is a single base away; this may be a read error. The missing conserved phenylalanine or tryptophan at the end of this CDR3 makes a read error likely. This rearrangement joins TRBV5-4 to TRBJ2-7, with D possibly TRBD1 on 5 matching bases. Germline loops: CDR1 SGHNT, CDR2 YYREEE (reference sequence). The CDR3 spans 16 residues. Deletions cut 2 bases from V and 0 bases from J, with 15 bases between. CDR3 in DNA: TGTGCCAGCAGCTTCGAACGCCGGACAAGCTCCTACGAGCAGTACTCC. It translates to CASSFERRTSSYEQYS.

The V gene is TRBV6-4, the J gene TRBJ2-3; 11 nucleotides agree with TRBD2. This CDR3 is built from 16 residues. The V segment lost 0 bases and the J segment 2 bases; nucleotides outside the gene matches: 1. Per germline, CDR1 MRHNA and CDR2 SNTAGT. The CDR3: CASSDSSGGATDTQYF. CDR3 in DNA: TGTGCCAGCAGTGACTCTAGCGGGGGGGCCACAGATACGCAGTATTTT.

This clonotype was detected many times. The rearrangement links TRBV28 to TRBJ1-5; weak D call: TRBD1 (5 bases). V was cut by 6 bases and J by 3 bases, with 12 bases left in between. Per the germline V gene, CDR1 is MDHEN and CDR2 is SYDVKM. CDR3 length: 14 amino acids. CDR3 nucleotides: TGTGCCAGCAGGAGCCGGGACGTCAATCAGCCCCAGCATTTT. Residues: CASRSRDVNQPQHF.

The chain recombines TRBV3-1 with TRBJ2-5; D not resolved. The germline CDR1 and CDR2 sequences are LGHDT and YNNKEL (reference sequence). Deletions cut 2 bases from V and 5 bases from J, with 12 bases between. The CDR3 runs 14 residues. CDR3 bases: TGTGCCAGCAGCCAACGGCTTTTGGGGGAGACCCAGTACTTC. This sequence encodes CASSQRLLGETQYF.

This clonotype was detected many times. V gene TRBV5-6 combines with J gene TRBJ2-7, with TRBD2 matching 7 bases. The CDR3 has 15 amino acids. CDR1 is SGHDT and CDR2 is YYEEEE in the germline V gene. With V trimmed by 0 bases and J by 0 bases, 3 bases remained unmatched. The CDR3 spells CASSLGGLSSYEQYF. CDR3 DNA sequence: TGTGCCAGCAGCTTGGGGGGACTAAGCTCCTACGAGCAGTACTTC.